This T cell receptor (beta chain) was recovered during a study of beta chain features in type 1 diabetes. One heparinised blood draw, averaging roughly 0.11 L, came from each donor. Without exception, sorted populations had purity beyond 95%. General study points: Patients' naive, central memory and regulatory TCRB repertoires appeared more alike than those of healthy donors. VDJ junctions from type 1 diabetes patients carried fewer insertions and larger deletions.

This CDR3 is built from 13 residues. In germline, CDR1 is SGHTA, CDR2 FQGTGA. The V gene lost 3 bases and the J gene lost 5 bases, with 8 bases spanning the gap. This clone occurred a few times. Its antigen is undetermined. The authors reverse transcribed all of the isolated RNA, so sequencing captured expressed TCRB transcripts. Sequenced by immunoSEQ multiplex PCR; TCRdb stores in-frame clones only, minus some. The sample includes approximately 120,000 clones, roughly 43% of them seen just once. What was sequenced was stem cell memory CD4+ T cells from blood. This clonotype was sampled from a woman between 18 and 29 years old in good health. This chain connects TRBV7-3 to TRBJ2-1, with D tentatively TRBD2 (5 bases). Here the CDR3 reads CASSFGLNNEQFF. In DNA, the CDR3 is TGTGCCAGCAGCTTCGGACTTAACAATGAGCAGTTCTTC.